This section outlines one T cell receptor beta chain sequence together with its context. With 0 bases clipped from V and 3 bases from J, the junction kept 4 bases outside the gene matches. Germline CDR1 and CDR2: DFQATT and SNEGSKA (reference sequence). This CDR3 region has 15 residues. Unique molecular identifiers were incorporated into the prepared TCRbeta library. Each CDR3 protein gets one entry after TCRdb re-called the PCR reads with MiXCR. The data contain approximately 510,000 distinct CDR3 sequences, about 18% of them singletons. The data stem from a study of T-cell reconstitution after alpha-beta-depleted transplantation in children.

Sequencing used PBMCs from the stem cell graft donor, obtained from the stem cell graft. This sequence joins TRBV20-1 and TRBJ1-2, with TRBD1 matching over 10 bases. The sequence was collected from a human donor who donated a stem cell graft to a child with acute lymphoblastic leukemia. CDR3 amino acids: CSARDVGQGDYGYTF. DNA of the CDR3: TGCAGTGCTAGAGATGTCGGACAGGGGGACTATGGCTACACCTTC.